These T cell receptor beta chains were read from a single sample in a study of response to subunit inactivated influenza vaccine. TCRdb reprocessed the RT-PCR reads with MiXCR, giving one entry per CDR3 protein. The sample contains over 650,000 distinct CDR3 sequences, roughly 20% of which appear only once. Material: PBMCs from blood, obtained 5 days after vaccination. The receptors derive from a man in his fifties or sixties who received an inactivated influenza vaccine. Both conserved end residues are part of each CDR3. The D gene is left open where the match is weak. Clone size is not always given. Where it is, it says once, few, many or a class for expanded clones.

DNA: TGTGCCAGCAGCGTAGGAGTAGCTTTATCCAATGAGCAGTTCTTC
CDR3: CASSVGVALSNEQFF
J: TRBJ2-1
size: -
D: -
V: TRBV9

DNA: TGTGCCAGCAGCACACCGACAGGGTTTAGATCCGAGCAGTACTTC
CDR3: CASSTPTGFRSEQYF
J: TRBJ2-7
size: -
D: TRBD1
V: TRBV7-8

DNA: TGTGCCATCAGTGAGTCCCATGACAGGGGGGTCTATGGCTACACCTTC
CDR3: CAISESHDRGVYGYTF
J: TRBJ1-2
size: many
D: TRBD1
V: TRBV10-3

DNA: TGTGCCAGCAGTGACCTGGCGGGGAGCTACGAGCAGTACTTC
CDR3: CASSDLAGSYEQYF
J: TRBJ2-7
size: many
D: -
V: TRBV28

DNA: TGTGCCAGCAGCTGGGACCCCCGGAACGTCCTGACTTTC
CDR3: CASSWDPRNVLTF
J: TRBJ2-6
size: -
D: -
V: TRBV7-2

DNA: TGCAGTGCTTCAGAATTCAATCAGCCCCAGCATTTT
CDR3: CSASEFNQPQHF
J: TRBJ1-5
size: many
D: -
V: TRBV20-1

DNA: TGTGCCAGCAGTTTAGGAGGTGGTAACTATGGCTACACCTTC
CDR3: CASSLGGGNYGYTF
J: TRBJ1-2
size: many
D: -
V: TRBV7-2

DNA: TGTGCCAGCAGTGAAACCCTACGAGAGACCCAGTACTTC
CDR3: CASSETLRETQYF
J: TRBJ2-5
size: few
D: -
V: TRBV6-1

DNA: TGTGCCACTTTTTCTGGTCTCTCTAATCAGCCCCAGCATTTT
CDR3: CATFSGLSNQPQHF
J: TRBJ1-5
size: -
D: -
V: TRBV6-1

DNA: TGTGCCAGCAGCGGGGGGGCAGGGCCCACAGATACGCAGTATTTT
CDR3: CASSGGAGPTDTQYF
J: TRBJ2-3
size: few
D: -
V: TRBV5-6

DNA: TGTGCCAGCAGAACGGGACTAGCGGGGGGGACAGATACGCAGTATTTT
CDR3: CASRTGLAGGTDTQYF
J: TRBJ2-3
size: few
D: TRBD2
V: TRBV2

DNA: TGTGCTAGCAGCTTAGCGCAGGGGCACAATGAGCAGTTCTTC
CDR3: CASSLAQGHNEQFF
J: TRBJ2-1
size: few
D: -
V: TRBV7-7

DNA: TGTGCCAGCAGCGTCCGGGGCGACGGGGAGCTGTTTTTT
CDR3: CASSVRGDGELFF
J: TRBJ2-2
size: -
D: -
V: TRBV9